The 27 T cell receptor beta chains below all came from one sample that was sequenced in a study of blood T cell repertoires in COVID-19. Data came from immunoSEQ multiplex PCR; TCRdb stores just in-frame clones and leaves some out. Of more than 150,000 clones in the sample, under 90% are singletons; the top ten hold 0.5% to 0.65%. Material: peripheral blood. These receptor sequences come from a man in his fifties or sixties with acute or convalescent COVID-19.

This clone was recorded only once. The rearrangement links TRBV5-1 to TRBJ2-3; perhaps TRBD1 as D (6 bases). V was cut by 4 bases and J by 0 bases, with 12 bases left in between. The length of the CDR3 is 15 residues. Germline assignment: CDR1 SGHRS and CDR2 YFSETQ. The CDR3 sequence: CASSLGRGSTDTQYF. CDR3 nucleotide sequence: TGCGCCAGCAGCCTGGGTAGGGGGAGCACAGATACGCAGTATTTT.

This clone was counted only a few times. This rearrangement joins TRBV5-1 to TRBJ1-2; 8 nucleotides line up with TRBD1. The CDR3 has 15 amino acids. CDR1 is SGHRS, CDR2 YFSETQ, per germline. The junction had 7 bases not matched to a gene; V was cut back by 0 bases and J by 6 bases. CDR3 residues: CASSLGRTGRDGYTF. CDR3 nucleotide sequence: TGCGCCAGCAGCTTGGGCCGGACAGGGCGGGATGGCTACACCTTC.

The rearrangement uses TRBV24-1 and TRBJ2-3, with a weak D call TRBD1 (6 bases). The CDR3 contains 13 residues. CDR1 KGHDR and CDR2 SFDVKD come from the germline V gene. V was trimmed by 3 bases and J by 6 bases, leaving 9 bases between them. CDR3 sequence reads: CATSDGGLDTQYF. The CDR3 nucleotides are TGTGCCACCAGTGATGGGGGCCTGGATACGCAGTATTTT.

The chain couples TRBV7-8 to TRBJ2-1; unclear D gene. Trimming took 5 bases from V and 10 from J, leaving 9 bases between them. Germline V gene data show CDR1 as SGHVS and CDR2 as FQNEAQ. The length of the CDR3 is 11 residues. In nucleotides, the CDR3 is TGTGCCAGCAGCGTCGACATAGAGCAGTTCTTC. It codes for CASSVDIEQFF.

The V gene is TRBV29-1, the J gene TRBJ2-1; no clear D gene. V dropped 4 bases and J dropped 6 bases, with 4 bases sitting between them. The CDR3 extends over 10 amino acids. CDR1 SQVTM and CDR2 ANQGSEA come from the germline V gene. Here the CDR3 reads CSVGLNEQFF. In DNA, the CDR3 is TGCAGCGTTGGGCTCAATGAGCAGTTCTTC.

The CDR3 sequence is CASSYAGYGYTF. In DNA form, the CDR3 reads TGTGCCAGCAGTTATGCAGGGTATGGCTACACCTTC. The chain is built from TRBV6-2 or TRBV6-3 and TRBJ1-2; D perhaps matches TRBD1 (5 bases). The V gene's germline CDR1 is MNHEY and CDR2 SVGEGT. The CDR3 covers 12 residues. V was trimmed by 3 bases and J by 5 bases, leaving 7 bases between them.

V and J are TRBV7-7 and TRBJ1-5; D gene ambiguous. The CDR3 is made up of 16 amino acids. Germline V lookup: CDR1 SSHAT, CDR2 FNYEAQ (reference sequence). Trimming took 1 base from V and 1 from J, leaving 11 bases between them. CDR3 DNA sequence: TGTGCCAGCAGCTTAGGGAAACGAGGGAGCAATCAGCCCCAGCATTTT. This codes for CASSLGKRGSNQPQHF.

The CDR3 loop is CASSLETGKNIQYF. The CDR3 bases are TGCGCCAGCAGCTTGGAGACAGGGAAAAACATTCAGTACTTC. The rearrangement links TRBV5-1 to TRBJ2-4; 7 bases fit TRBD1. V lost 0 bases to trimming and J lost 4 bases; unmatched junction nucleotides: 1. The CDR3 loop spans 14 amino acids. From germline, CDR1 is SGHRS and CDR2 YFSETQ.

V and J are TRBV28 and TRBJ1-6, with TRBD1 matching 8 bases. The germline V gene has CDR1 MDHEN and CDR2 SYDVKM. The CDR3 has 14 residues. Germline trimming cut 5 bases from V and 7 bases from J; bases unmatched to any gene: 4. CDR3 region: CASSPGQGNSPLHF. CDR3 sequence (DNA): TGTGCCAGCAGTCCAGGACAGGGCAATTCACCCCTCCACTTT.

The rearrangement uses TRBV5-1 and TRBJ1-2, with 10 bases identical to TRBD1. V was pared by 4 bases and J by 8 bases, with 8 bases of the junction left unmatched. The CDR3 sequence is 14 residues long. Germline CDR1 SGHRS, CDR2 YFSETQ. The CDR3 sequence: CASSILTGGIGYTF. CDR3 DNA: TGCGCCAGCAGCATACTGACAGGGGGCATCGGCTACACCTTC.

The genes are TRBV19 and TRBJ2-1; 8 bases fit TRBD2. Looked up from germline, CDR1 is LNHDA and CDR2 is SQIVND (reference sequence). The CDR3 spans 12 residues. V lost 4 bases and J lost 15; bases outside the gene matches: 8. The CDR3 nucleotides read TGTGCCAGTAGTACCCAGCGGGAGTTTCTGTTCTTC. Translated: CASSTQREFLFF.

J is TRBJ1-2 and V is TRBV7-9; 12 bases are shared with TRBD1. The CDR3 contains 19 residues. Germline trimming cut 1 base from V and 4 bases from J; bases unmatched to any gene: 13. Per germline, CDR1 SEHNR and CDR2 FQNEAQ (reference sequence). The chain's CDR3 is CASSLGPRDRGPRGYGYTF. DNA of the CDR3: TGTGCCAGCAGCTTAGGACCCCGGGACAGGGGGCCAAGAGGCTATGGCTACACCTTC.

The genes are TRBV18 and TRBJ1-4, with D tentatively TRBD1 (6 bases). Germline CDR1 is KGHSH and CDR2 is LQKENI. The V gene lost 0 bases and the J gene lost 7 bases, with 12 bases spanning the gap. The CDR3 length is 15 residues. For the CDR3, the DNA is TGTGCCAGCTCACCACCTGAAGGGGGAACTGAAAAACTGTTTTTT. Its protein is CASSPPEGGTEKLFF.

This chain links TRBV6-2 or TRBV6-3 with TRBJ1-2; tentative D call: TRBD1 (6 bases). This CDR3 has 13 amino acids. V shed 6 bases and J shed 2 bases, with 10 bases lying between them. Per germline, CDR1 MNHEY and CDR2 SVGEGT. As DNA, the CDR3 is TGTGCCAGCAGCAAGGACAGCAACTATGGCTACACCTTC. The encoded protein is CASSKDSNYGYTF.

This chain uses TRBV7-2 with TRBJ2-5; possibly TRBD2 for D (6 bases). The V gene's germline CDR1 is SGHTA and CDR2 FQGNSA. The CDR3 runs 16 residues. V lost 5 bases and J lost 5, with 21 bases in between. For the CDR3, the DNA is TGTGCCAGCAGCCTAAATGGCGGCGGGGTCGGCGAGACCCAGTACTTC. This translates into CASSLNGGGVGETQYF.

CDR3 loop: CASSQDWSVRSAFF. As DNA, the CDR3 is TGTGCCAGCAGCCAAGATTGGAGCGTACGTTCCGCTTTCTTT. The V call is TRBV3-1 (or the pseudogene TRBV3-2), the J call TRBJ1-1; D ambiguous. Germline V CDR1 and CDR2: LGHDT, YNNKEL (reference sequence). The CDR3 covers 14 residues. Trimming cost V 0 bases and J 11 bases, with 16 bases left between them.

This clone has a handful of counts. CDR3 in amino acids: CASSIGLNSRNEQFF. CDR3 in DNA: TGTGCCAGTAGTATAGGGTTGAATAGTCGCAATGAGCAGTTCTTC. J is TRBJ2-1 and V is TRBV19; no clear D. The germline gives CDR1 LNHDA, CDR2 SQIVND (reference sequence). Trimming removed 1 base at V and 6 bases at J, with 13 bases between. CDR3 length equals 15 residues.

The V gene is TRBV19, the J gene TRBJ2-3, with TRBD1 matching over 11 bases. Germline V gene data show CDR1 as LNHDA and CDR2 as SQIVND (reference sequence). V lost 6 bases and J lost 5; bases outside the gene matches: 4. This CDR3 is 14 amino acids long. DNA of the CDR3: TGTGCCAGTAGGGACAGGGGGCGCGGAGATACGCAGTATTTT. This gives the protein CASRDRGRGDTQYF. The full variable domain, rest sourced from reference TRBV19 and TRBJ2-3, is DGGITQSPKYLFRKEGQNVTLSCEQNLNHDAMYWYRQDPGQGLRLIYYSQIVNDFQKGDIAEGYSVSREKKESFPLTVTSAQKNPTAFYLCASRDRGRGDTQYFGPGTRLTVL.

The rearrangement links TRBV5-4 to TRBJ2-1; perhaps TRBD2 as D (5 bases). The CDR3 contains 14 residues. Trimming took 3 bases from V and 6 from J, leaving 13 bases between them. Germline V gives CDR1 SGHNT, CDR2 YYREEE (reference sequence). DNA of the CDR3: TGTGCCAGCAGCTCCAGACTACAAGGCAATGAGCAGTTCTTC. Translated: CASSSRLQGNEQFF.

The rearrangement joins TRBV15 to TRBJ1-2; 11 nucleotides agree with TRBD1. The germline V gene has CDR1 LNHNV and CDR2 YYDKDF (reference sequence). Unmatched junction bases numbered 2, after V lost 1 base and J lost 1 base. There are 16 residues in the CDR3. This CDR3 reads CATSRGTGGFNYGYTF. In DNA, the CDR3 is TGTGCCACCAGCAGAGGGACAGGGGGCTTTAACTATGGCTACACCTTC.

This chain joins TRBV6-2 or TRBV6-3 and TRBJ2-3; 9 bases are a match to TRBD1. V gave up 5 bases and J gave up 3 bases; unmatched junction bases: 6. CDR3 length: 15 residues. Germline V gene lookup returns CDR1 MNHEY and CDR2 SVGEGT. Here the CDR3 DNA reads TGTGCCAGCAGTATCGGGACAGGGAAGACAGATACGCAGTATTTT. The encoded protein is CASSIGTGKTDTQYF.

The chain has TRBV11-2 and TRBJ2-3, with D maybe TRBD2 (7 bases). The CDR3 consists of 12 residues. Trimming pared 8 bases from V and 2 bases from J, leaving 8 bases between. CDR1 and CDR2 (germline): SGHAT, FQNNGV. CDR3 region: CASRGATDTQYF. The CDR3, as DNA: TGTGCCAGCCGGGGGGCCACAGATACGCAGTATTTT. Together with reference TRBV11-2 and TRBJ2-3, the CDR3 gives the full variable domain: EAGVAQSPRYKIIEKRQSVAFWCNPISGHATLYWYQQILGQGPKLLIQFQNNGVVDDSQLPKDRFSAERLKGVDSTLKIQPAKLEDSAVYLCASRGATDTQYFGPGTRLTVL.

The V gene is TRBV28, the J gene TRBJ1-4; the D gene is possibly TRBD1 (6 bases). With 5 bases removed from V and 0 bases from J, the gap between germline ends came to 10 bases. The CDR3 covers 15 residues. Germline V gives CDR1 MDHEN, CDR2 SYDVKM. The DNA for the CDR3 is TGTGCCAGCAGTACAGGGAGTGCAACTAATGAAAAACTGTTTTTT. Protein product: CASSTGSATNEKLFF.

The chain uses TRBV12-2 and TRBJ2-7; the table calls TRBD2, which could not be checked here. TRBV12-2 is a known pseudogene. The CDR3 extends over 12 amino acids. In nucleotides, the CDR3 is TGTGCGCGAGGACGGGGCTTGGAGGGGCAGTACTTC. Translating it yields CARGRGLEGQYF.

In this sample, this clone turned up once. The V call is TRBV6-5, the J call TRBJ2-7, with a weak D call TRBD1 (6 bases). The CDR3 consists of 13 residues. Germline lookup yields CDR1 MNHEY and CDR2 SVGAGI. V was pared by 8 bases and J by 5 bases, with 16 bases between. CDR3 sequence (DNA): TGTGCCAGCCATTGGAACAGGGTCAACGAGCAGTACTTC. Amino acid sequence: CASHWNRVNEQYF.

V is TRBV5-1 and J is TRBJ1-2; perhaps TRBD1 as D (6 bases). The V end lost 3 bases, the J end lost 2 bases, and 14 bases lay between the germline ends. In germline, CDR1 is SGHRS, CDR2 YFSETQ. CDR3 size: 15 residues. The CDR3 region has the DNA TGCGCCAGCAGCTCCCCGGGACACCCCAACTATGGCTACACCTTC. Its protein is CASSSPGHPNYGYTF.

The chain recombines TRBV4-3 with TRBJ1-5; possible D gene TRBD1, 5 bases. The CDR3 consists of 15 residues. Per the germline V gene, CDR1 is LGHNA and CDR2 is YSLEER. The V end was cut by 2 bases, the J end by 3 bases, with 11 bases between. DNA for the CDR3: TGCGCCAGCAGCCAACAGGGAGGGAACAATCAGCCCCAGCATTTT. Translating gives CASSQQGGNNQPQHF.